One sample yielded the 17 T cell receptor beta chains listed below, sequenced in a study of blood T cell repertoires in COVID-19. The data were produced by immunoSEQ multiplex PCR, yet TCRdb's version contains in-frame clones alone and is incomplete. Of about 130,000 clones listed, approximately 77% are singletons. Specimen: peripheral blood. Every receptor here comes from a man at least 80 years old with acute or convalescent COVID-19.

The chain employs TRBV5-1 and TRBJ1-2; 9 nucleotides agree with TRBD1. This CDR3 region has 15 residues. V gave up 6 bases and J gave up 8 bases; unmatched junction bases: 14. CDR1 SGHRS and CDR2 YFSETQ come from the germline V gene. CDR3 region: CASNQGQGDGRGYTF. CDR3 DNA: TGCGCCAGCAACCAGGGACAGGGAGACGGTCGGGGCTACACCTTC. The variable domain in full, completed from reference TRBV5-1 and TRBJ1-2, reads KAGVTQTPRYLIKTRGQQVTLSCSPISGHRSVSWYQQTPGQGLQFLFEYFSETQRNKGNFPGRFSGRQFSNSRSEMNVSTLELGDSALYLCASNQGQGDGRGYTFGSGTRLTVV.

The chain couples TRBV7-6 to TRBJ1-1, with 9 bases aligning to TRBD1. V gave up 3 bases and J gave up 9 bases; unmatched junction bases: 5. Germline-derived CDR1 and CDR2 are SGHVS and FNYEAQ. This CDR3 comprises 13 residues. CDR3 sequence reads: CASSLDRGHKAFF. In nucleotides, the CDR3 is TGTGCCAGCAGCTTGGACAGGGGCCATAAAGCTTTCTTT.

This clone was picked up a small number of times. The V gene is TRBV11-2, the J gene TRBJ2-5; 8 nucleotides agree with TRBD2. Trimming cost V 2 bases and J 5 bases; bases outside gene matches: 4. Germline CDR1 reads SGHAT; CDR2 reads FQNNGV. The CDR3 totals 14 residues. CDR3 DNA: TGTGCCAGCAGCTTATCGGGGGGGCGGGAGACCCAGTACTTC. Its protein is CASSLSGGRETQYF.

The chain has TRBV18 and TRBJ1-1; the match to TRBD1 covers 7 bases. The CDR3 totals 14 residues. The V gene end was trimmed by 3 bases and the J gene end by 11 bases; junction bases not matched to a gene: 12. Germline-derived CDR1 and CDR2 are KGHSH and LQKENI. The CDR3 sequence is CASSPFDRAVGAFF. CDR3 DNA: TGTGCCAGCTCACCTTTCGACAGGGCGGTTGGGGCTTTCTTT.

V usage is TRBV7-2 and J usage is TRBJ2-7; D is perhaps TRBD1 (6 bases). Germline V gives CDR1 SGHTA, CDR2 FQGNSA. Trimming took 0 bases from V and 2 from J, leaving 11 bases between them. This CDR3 is 15 amino acids long. CDR3 nucleotide sequence: TGTGCCAGCAGCTTAGCTCAGACAGGTACCTACGAGCAGTACTTC. Encoded protein: CASSLAQTGTYEQYF.

This clone was counted a few times. The chain joins TRBV12-5 to TRBJ2-7; D gene uncertain. V was clipped by 2 bases and J by 0 bases, with 5 bases between them. CDR3 size: 13 residues. CDR1 and CDR2 (germline): LGHNT, FRNRAP. CDR3 loop: CASGLMSSYEQYF. DNA for the CDR3: TGTGCTAGTGGTTTGATGAGCTCCTACGAGCAGTACTTC.

The CDR3 sequence is CASSFGGRGGHRETQYF. CDR3 DNA sequence: TGTGCCAGCAGTTTCGGGGGCCGGGGGGGCCATCGAGAGACCCAGTACTTC. The chain links TRBV27 to TRBJ2-5; 8 bases match TRBD2. The CDR3 consists of 17 residues. Germline loops: CDR1 MNHEY, CDR2 SMNVEV (reference sequence). The junction had 13 bases not matched to a gene; V was cut back by 3 bases and J by 4 bases.

The rearrangement joins TRBV7-2 to TRBJ1-2; a possible D gene is TRBD1 (5 bases). Per the germline V gene, CDR1 is SGHTA and CDR2 is FQGNSA. The CDR3 extends over 14 amino acids. Trimming pared 5 bases from V and 4 bases from J, leaving 14 bases between. The CDR3 sequence is CASSPLGQGYGYTF. As DNA, the CDR3 is TGTGCCAGCAGCCCACTGGGGCAGGGCTATGGCTACACCTTC.

This sequence joins TRBV4-1 and TRBJ2-1; D might be TRBD1 (5 bases). V was pared by 2 bases and J by 0 bases, with 14 bases between. Germline V gene sequence: CDR1 MGHRA, CDR2 YSYEKL. The CDR3 is 17 amino acids. The CDR3 DNA reads as TGCGCCAGCAGCCAACACGTGGGGCCGGGCTCCTACAATGAGCAGTTCTTC. Amino acids: CASSQHVGPGSYNEQFF.

This rearrangement joins TRBV5-6 to TRBJ1-2, with unresolved D. CDR1 and CDR2 (germline): SGHDT, YYEEEE. The CDR3 totals 13 residues. The germline V and J ends were trimmed by 2 bases and 5 bases, with 10 bases remaining between them. The CDR3 DNA follows: TGTGCCAGCAGCTTTGGAGGGCTTTATGGCTACACCTTC. This codes for CASSFGGLYGYTF.

V gene TRBV18 combines with J gene TRBJ1-3; D remains ambiguous. CDR3 length: 12 residues. Per germline, CDR1 KGHSH and CDR2 LQKENI. V gave up 3 bases and J gave up 8 bases, with 8 bases separating them. The CDR3 spells CASSPREDTIYF. DNA for the CDR3: TGTGCCAGCTCACCCCGGGAAGACACCATATATTTT.

The rearrangement uses TRBV5-8 and TRBJ2-7; 8 positions agree with TRBD1. V shed 3 bases and J 3 bases; nucleotides not matched to a gene: 5. From germline, CDR1 is SGHTS and CDR2 YDEGEE. CDR3 length: 14 amino acids. The CDR3 DNA reads TGTGCCAGCAGCTACGGACAGGGACGCTACGAGCAGTACTTC. Protein product: CASSYGQGRYEQYF. Variable domain in full (rest from reference TRBV5-8 and TRBJ2-7): EAGVTQSPTHLIKTRGQQATLRCSPISGHTSVYWYQQALGLGLQFLLWYDEGEERNRGNFPPRFSGRQFPNYSSELNVNALELEDSALYLCASSYGQGRYEQYFGPGTRLTVT.

Within the sample, this clone is medium-sized. The chain has TRBV28 and TRBJ1-5; 7 bases are a match to TRBD1. After removal of 3 bases from V and 4 bases from J, the junction contained 15 bases not matched to a gene. The CDR3 is made up of 18 amino acids. Per the germline V gene, CDR1 is MDHEN and CDR2 is SYDVKM. Written as DNA, the CDR3 is TGTGCCAGCAGTTTCGACCGGGACAGCACATGGTCAAATCAGCCCCAGCATTTT. It codes for CASSFDRDSTWSNQPQHF.

The genes are TRBV10-3 and TRBJ1-2, with 10 bases fitting TRBD1. Losses at the gene ends were 6 bases for V and 4 bases for J; bases not matched to a gene: 8. The CDR3 spans 15 residues. Germline lookup yields CDR1 ENHRY and CDR2 SYGVKD. The chain's CDR3 is CAIRDRDRGSYGYTF. CDR3 DNA sequence: TGTGCCATCAGGGACCGGGACAGGGGATCCTATGGCTACACCTTC.

The genes are TRBV11-1 and TRBJ2-7, with TRBD2 as a possible D gene (6 bases). Germline V gives CDR1 SGHAT, CDR2 FQDESV (reference sequence). Trimming shortened V by 1 base and J by 1 base, and 11 bases separated the two germline ends. The CDR3 consists of 15 residues. The CDR3 nucleotides are TGTGCCAGCAGCTTAGTGGGGGGTACGTCCTACGAGCAGTACTTC. This sequence encodes CASSLVGGTSYEQYF. Filled out from reference TRBV11-1 and TRBJ2-7, the complete variable domain reads EAEVAQSPRYKITEKSQAVAFWCDPISGHATLYWYRQILGQGPELLVQFQDESVVDDSQLPKDRFSAERLKGVDSTLKIQPAELGDSAMYLCASSLVGGTSYEQYFGPGTRLTVT.

The gene calls are TRBV6-5 and TRBJ2-7; 8 bases fit TRBD1. From germline, CDR1 is MNHEY and CDR2 SVGAGI. The CDR3 contains 14 residues. V shed 2 bases and J 6 bases; nucleotides not matched to a gene: 6. CDR3 residues: CASSYGQGLGEQYF. The CDR3 DNA reads TGTGCCAGCAGTTACGGACAGGGACTCGGCGAGCAGTACTTC.

CDR3 residues: CASKGDTEAFF. The CDR3 DNA reads TGTGCCAGCAAAGGGGACACTGAAGCTTTCTTT. The J gene is TRBJ1-1, the V gene TRBV6-5, with D perhaps TRBD1 (5 bases). CDR3 length: 11 residues. V lost 7 bases, J lost 3 bases, and 6 bases lay in between. Germline V CDR1 and CDR2: MNHEY, SVGAGI.